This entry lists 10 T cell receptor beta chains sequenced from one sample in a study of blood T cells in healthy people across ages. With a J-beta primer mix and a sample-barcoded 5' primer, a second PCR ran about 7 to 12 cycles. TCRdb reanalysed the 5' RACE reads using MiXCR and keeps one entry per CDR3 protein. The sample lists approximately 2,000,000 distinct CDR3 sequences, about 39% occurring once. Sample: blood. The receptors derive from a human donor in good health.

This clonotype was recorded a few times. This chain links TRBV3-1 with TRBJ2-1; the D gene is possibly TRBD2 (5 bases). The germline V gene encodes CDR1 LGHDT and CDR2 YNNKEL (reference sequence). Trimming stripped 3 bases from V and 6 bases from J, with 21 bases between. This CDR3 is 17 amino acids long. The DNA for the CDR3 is TGTGCCAGCAGCCAGGAAGGAGGTTTCCAAGTTTTCAATGAGCAGTTCTTC. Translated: CASSQEGGFQVFNEQFF.

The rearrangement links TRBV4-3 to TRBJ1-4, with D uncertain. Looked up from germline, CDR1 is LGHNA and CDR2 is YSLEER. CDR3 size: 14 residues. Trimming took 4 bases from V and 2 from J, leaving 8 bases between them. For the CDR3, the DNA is TGCGCCAGCAGCCGATCCGGGACTAATGAAAAACTGTTTTTT. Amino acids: CASSRSGTNEKLFF.

As DNA, the CDR3 is TGCGCCAGCAGCCAAAGGACTAGCGGGGGGCTATCCCGCACAGATACGCAGTATTTT. It codes for CASSQRTSGGLSRTDTQYF. This chain connects TRBV4-1 to TRBJ2-3; 14 positions agree with TRBD2. CDR3 length: 19 residues. Looked up from germline, CDR1 is MGHRA and CDR2 is YSYEKL. V lost 2 bases to trimming and J lost 1 base; unmatched junction nucleotides: 8.

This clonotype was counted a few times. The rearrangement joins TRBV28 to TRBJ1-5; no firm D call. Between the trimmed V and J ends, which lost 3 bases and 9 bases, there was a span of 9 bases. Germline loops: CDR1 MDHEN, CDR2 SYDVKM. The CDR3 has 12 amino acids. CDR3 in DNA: TGTGCCAGCAGTTTCCCTGTGGGGCCCCAGCATTTT. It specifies CASSFPVGPQHF.

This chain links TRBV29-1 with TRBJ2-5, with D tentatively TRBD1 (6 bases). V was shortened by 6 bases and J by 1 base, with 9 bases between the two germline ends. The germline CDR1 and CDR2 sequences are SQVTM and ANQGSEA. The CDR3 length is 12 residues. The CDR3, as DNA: TGCAGCGTGGGACAATCCCAAGAGACCCAGTACTTC. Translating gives CSVGQSQETQYF.

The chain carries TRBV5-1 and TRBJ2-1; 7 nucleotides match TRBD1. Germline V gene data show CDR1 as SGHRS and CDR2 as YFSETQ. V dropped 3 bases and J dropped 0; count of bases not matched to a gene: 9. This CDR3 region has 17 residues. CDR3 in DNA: TGCGCCAGCAGCTGGGCGACAGGGACCCTCTCCTACAATGAGCAGTTCTTC. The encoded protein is CASSWATGTLSYNEQFF.

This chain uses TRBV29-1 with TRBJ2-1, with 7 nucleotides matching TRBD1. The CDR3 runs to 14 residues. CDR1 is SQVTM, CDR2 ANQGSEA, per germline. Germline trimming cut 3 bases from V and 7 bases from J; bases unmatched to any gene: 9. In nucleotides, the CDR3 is TGCAGCGTTGACGGTCAGGGGGTCCCTAATGAGCAGTTCTTC. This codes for CSVDGQGVPNEQFF.

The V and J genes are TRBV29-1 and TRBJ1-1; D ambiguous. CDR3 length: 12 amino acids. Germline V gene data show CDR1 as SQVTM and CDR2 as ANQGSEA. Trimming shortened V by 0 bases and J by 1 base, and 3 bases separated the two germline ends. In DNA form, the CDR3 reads TGCAGCGTTGAAGAACGGAACACTGAAGCTTTCTTT. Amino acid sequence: CSVEERNTEAFF.

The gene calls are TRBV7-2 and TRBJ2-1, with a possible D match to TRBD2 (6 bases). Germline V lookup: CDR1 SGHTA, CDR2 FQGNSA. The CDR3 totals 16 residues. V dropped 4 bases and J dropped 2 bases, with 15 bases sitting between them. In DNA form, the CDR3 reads TGTGCCAGCAGCTGGTCAGGCGGGGTTACCTACAATGAGCAGTTCTTC. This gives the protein CASSWSGGVTYNEQFF.

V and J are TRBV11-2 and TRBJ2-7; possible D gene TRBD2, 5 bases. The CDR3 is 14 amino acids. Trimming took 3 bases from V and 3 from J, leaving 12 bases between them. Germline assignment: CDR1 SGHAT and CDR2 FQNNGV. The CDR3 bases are TGTGCCAGCAGCTTGACACTGGCGGGCTACGAGCAGTACTTC. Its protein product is CASSLTLAGYEQYF. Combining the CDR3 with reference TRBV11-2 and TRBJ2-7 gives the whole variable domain EAGVAQSPRYKIIEKRQSVAFWCNPISGHATLYWYQQILGQGPKLLIQFQNNGVVDDSQLPKDRFSAERLKGVDSTLKIQPAKLEDSAVYLCASSLTLAGYEQYFGPGTRLTVT.